This T cell receptor beta chain was identified during a study of T cell responses to AZD1222 COVID-19 vaccine. Study conclusions and caveats: Recipients of AZD1222 seropositive at baseline numbered only five or six.

Of note for this clone: The antigen is unknown.

Recipients boosted at about 4 weeks or about 12 weeks are pooled. The table came from immunoSEQ multiplex PCR; TCRdb's copy has only in-frame clones and leaves some out. The sample shows 90,000 to 120,000 clones, 90% to 95% of them seen only once. This clonotype originated in an adult who received the AZD1222 COVID-19 vaccine. This material consisted of peripheral blood, taken 28 days after the second AZD1222 dose.

The CDR3 protein is CASTGQRGESGELFF. For the CDR3, the DNA is TGTGCCAGCACGGGCCAGCGGGGGGAGTCCGGGGAGCTGTTTTTT. This chain links TRBV5-4 with TRBJ2-2; TRBD2 matches 9 bases. CDR1 is SGHNT, CDR2 YYREEE, per germline (reference sequence). After removal of 6 bases from V and 6 bases from J, the junction contained 9 bases not matched to a gene. The CDR3 runs 15 residues.